The 31 T cell receptor beta chains reported below all come from one sample, sequenced in a study of cytomegalovirus exposure and HLA in healthy donors. It was with 60 Vbeta and 13 Jbeta primers that the PCR ran. TCRdb's copy holds only in-frame clones and misses some; the assay was immunoSEQ multiplex PCR. The table shows some 90,000 clones, with 80% occurring only once. Sequenced input: PBMCs. The receptors stem from a man over 45 in good health and CMV-seropositive.

V gene TRBV6-5 combines with J gene TRBJ2-5; 8 positions match TRBD2. The J segment lost 1 base and the V segment lost 7 bases, leaving 5 bases of the junction unmatched. The CDR3 spans 14 residues. The germline V gene has CDR1 MNHEY and CDR2 SVGAGI. The DNA for the CDR3 is TGTGCCAGCAACCCCAGCGGGAGCCAAGAGACCCAGTACTTC. The encoded protein is CASNPSGSQETQYF.

This sequence joins TRBV6-5 and TRBJ2-7; D not certain. The CDR3 is 13 amino acids. Looked up from germline, CDR1 is MNHEY and CDR2 is SVGAGI. Trimming left V 0 bases short and J 5 bases short, with 8 bases between. The CDR3: CASSYSQEDEQYF. CDR3 sequence (DNA): TGTGCCAGCAGTTACTCTCAAGAGGACGAGCAGTACTTC.

The chain employs TRBV5-1 and TRBJ1-1; D is ambiguous. The CDR3 is 14 amino acids. The germline V and J ends were trimmed by 4 bases and 6 bases, with 16 bases remaining between them. Germline assignment: CDR1 SGHRS and CDR2 YFSETQ. CDR3 sequence (DNA): TGCGCCAGCAGCGTGGACCGTCGTAACTCTGAAGCTTTCTTT. Its translation is CASSVDRRNSEAFF.

The chain combines TRBV9 with TRBJ2-4; TRBD1 matches at 9 bases. V shed 4 bases, J shed 7 bases, and the junction held 9 bases outside the gene matches. The CDR3 runs 15 residues. Germline V CDR1 and CDR2: SGDLS, YYNGEE. DNA for the CDR3: TGTGCCAGCAGCCCCCAAGGACAGGGGTCCAACATTCAGTACTTC. Its translation is CASSPQGQGSNIQYF.

The chain is built from TRBV7-9 and TRBJ2-5; TRBD2 agrees at 12 bases. The germline gives CDR1 SEHNR, CDR2 FQNEAQ (reference sequence). Losses at the gene ends were 5 bases for V and 5 bases for J; bases not matched to a gene: 9. There are 16 residues in the CDR3. The CDR3 spells CASSTSTSGGGETQYF. Here the CDR3 DNA reads TGTGCCAGCAGCACGTCGACTAGCGGGGGTGGGGAGACCCAGTACTTC.

This clone came up a few times. V usage is TRBV18 and J usage is TRBJ1-4; the D is unclear. The CDR3 is made up of 16 amino acids. Trimming took off 0 bases at V and 1 base at J, with 9 bases between the two ends. Germline assignment: CDR1 KGHSH and CDR2 LQKENI. The CDR3 coding sequence is TGTGCCAGCTCACCACCAGGAGATCTAACTAATGAAAAACTGTTTTTT. Amino acids: CASSPPGDLTNEKLFF.

The chain employs TRBV5-4 and TRBJ2-7, with a weak D call TRBD1 (6 bases). Trimming left V 4 bases short and J 1 base short, with 9 bases between. Germline values: CDR1 SGHNT, CDR2 YYREEE (reference sequence). The CDR3 consists of 13 residues. The DNA of the CDR3 is TGTGCCAGCAGCGTTACAGGGTCCTACGAGCAGTACTTC. Protein product: CASSVTGSYEQYF.

The CDR3 nucleotides are TGTGCCAGCAGCTTGATCCGTAACGAGCAGTACTTC. This codes for CASSLIRNEQYF. This chain uses TRBV5-6 with TRBJ2-7; no definite D call. V was shortened by 1 base and J by 5 bases, with 7 bases between the two germline ends. CDR3 length: 12 amino acids. Per the germline V gene, CDR1 is SGHDT and CDR2 is YYEEEE.

This clone was picked up one time. The rearrangement links TRBV19 to TRBJ2-7; TRBD2 matches 7 bases. V lost 5 bases, J lost 0 bases, and 4 bases stayed unmatched. CDR3 length: 14 residues. Germline loops: CDR1 LNHDA, CDR2 SQIVND (reference sequence). In DNA, the CDR3 is TGTGCCAGTAGTCTGGCGGGAGACTCCTACGAGCAGTACTTC. Translated, it gives CASSLAGDSYEQYF. The full variable domain, rest sourced from reference TRBV19 and TRBJ2-7, is DGGITQSPKYLFRKEGQNVTLSCEQNLNHDAMYWYRQDPGQGLRLIYYSQIVNDFQKGDIAEGYSVSREKKESFPLTVTSAQKNPTAFYLCASSLAGDSYEQYFGPGTRLTVT.

This clone was detected once. The rearrangement uses TRBV7-2 and TRBJ2-3, with D possibly TRBD2 on 5 matching bases. The CDR3 is made up of 16 amino acids. From germline, CDR1 is SGHTA and CDR2 FQGNSA. Deletions cut 1 base from V and 0 bases from J, with 11 bases between. DNA of the CDR3: TGTGCCAGCAGCTTAGGGAACGGGATGAGCACAGATACGCAGTATTTT. It translates to CASSLGNGMSTDTQYF.

This clone was counted a few times. The chain is built from TRBV30 and TRBJ2-1; TRBD1 is a possible D gene (6 bases). From germline, CDR1 is GTSNPN and CDR2 SVGIG (reference sequence). Deletions cut 4 bases from V and 7 bases from J, with 14 bases between. This CDR3 region has 13 residues. The DNA for the CDR3 is TGTGCCTGGAATACAGGGTTTGTGAATGAGCAGTTCTTC. Translated: CAWNTGFVNEQFF.

The gene calls are TRBV5-4 and TRBJ2-5; D call uncertain. Between the trimmed V and J ends, which lost 0 bases and 7 bases, there was a span of 10 bases. The CDR3 totals 13 residues. CDR1 SGHNT and CDR2 YYREEE come from the germline V gene (reference sequence). The CDR3 loop is CASSLDLILTQYF. CDR3 coding DNA: TGTGCCAGCAGCTTGGACTTAATTCTGACCCAGTACTTC.

Within the sample, this clone is medium-sized. The chain is built from TRBV30 and TRBJ2-1; 10 bases fit TRBD2. Germline CDR1 GTSNPN, CDR2 SVGIG (reference sequence). V was clipped by 8 bases and J by 4 bases; unmatched bases: 8. The CDR3 is 14 residues long. CDR3 protein: CASHWTSGYNEQFF. The DNA for the CDR3 is TGTGCCAGCCATTGGACTAGCGGTTACAATGAGCAGTTCTTC. Full variable domain (missing parts from reference TRBV30 and TRBJ2-1): SQTIHQWPATLVQPVGSPLSLECTVEGTSNPNLYWYRQAAGRGLQLLFYSVGIGQISSEVPQNLSASRPQDRQFILSSKKLLLSDSGFYLCASHWTSGYNEQFFGPGTRLTVL.

The V and J genes are TRBV29-1 and TRBJ2-1; weak D call: TRBD2 (5 bases). This CDR3 comprises 12 residues. The germline gives CDR1 SQVTM, CDR2 ANQGSEA. Trimming removed 7 bases from V and 7 bases from J, with 14 bases in between. CDR3 loop: CSDVGLTNEQFF. The CDR3 DNA reads as TGCAGCGACGTAGGACTGACAAATGAGCAGTTCTTC.

The chain couples TRBV10-3 to TRBJ1-2; D is undetermined. V was trimmed by 2 bases and J by 6 bases, leaving 13 bases between them. Germline loops: CDR1 ENHRY, CDR2 SYGVKD. This CDR3 contains 14 residues. This chain's CDR3 is CAISEVAGADGYTF. In DNA, the CDR3 is TGTGCCATCAGTGAGGTCGCCGGAGCGGATGGCTACACCTTC.

The gene calls are TRBV5-1 and TRBJ2-3; 8 bases line up with TRBD2. CDR1 and CDR2 from the germline V gene are SGHRS and YFSETQ. J was trimmed by 2 bases and V by 1 base; bases with no gene match: 3. The CDR3 loop spans 15 amino acids. The DNA for the CDR3 is TGCGCCAGCAGCTTGACTAGCGGACCCACAGATACGCAGTATTTT. It codes for CASSLTSGPTDTQYF.

V is TRBV11-3 and J is TRBJ2-2; 7 nucleotides agree with TRBD1. Germline CDR1 reads SGHNT; CDR2 reads YENEEA. This CDR3 comprises 15 residues. After removal of 5 bases from V and 7 bases from J, the junction contained 10 bases not matched to a gene. CDR3 bases: TGTGCCAGCAGCCAACAGGGGTATTGGGGCGGGGAGCTGTTTTTT. Translation gives CASSQQGYWGGELFF.

The V and J genes are TRBV18 and TRBJ1-1; no clear D. Germline V lookup: CDR1 KGHSH, CDR2 LQKENI. V was shortened by 0 bases and J by 7 bases, with 6 bases between the two germline ends. The CDR3 contains 12 residues. The CDR3 reads CASSPPRLEAFF. CDR3 nucleotide sequence: TGTGCCAGCTCACCACCGAGGCTTGAAGCTTTCTTT.

This clone has only a few counts. The rearrangement links TRBV10-2 to TRBJ2-2; D may be TRBD1 (5 bases). CDR1 WSHSY and CDR2 SAAADI come from the germline V gene. Trimming shortened V by 7 bases and J by 2 bases, and 11 bases separated the two germline ends. The CDR3 length is 14 residues. CDR3 coding DNA: TGCGCCAGCAAGAAGGACACAAACACCGGGGAGCTGTTTTTT. Its translation is CASKKDTNTGELFF.

The V call is TRBV7-9, the J call TRBJ2-3; TRBD2 agrees at 7 bases. Germline V gives CDR1 SEHNR, CDR2 FQNEAQ (reference sequence). With V trimmed by 9 bases and J by 4 bases, 10 bases remained unmatched. The CDR3 covers 14 residues. For the CDR3, the DNA is TGTGCCAGTATTACGGAGGGAGGGCCAGATACGCAGTATTTT. Encoded protein: CASITEGGPDTQYF.

This clone was found a few times. The V and J genes are TRBV2 and TRBJ1-2, with a possible D match to TRBD1 (5 bases). V dropped 3 bases and J dropped 7 bases, with 24 bases sitting between them. Germline CDR1 SNHLY, CDR2 FYNNEI. The CDR3 runs to 17 residues. The CDR3 reads CASSDWKSESPQGGYTF. The CDR3 coding sequence is TGTGCCAGCAGTGATTGGAAGTCGGAGTCCCCCCAGGGTGGCTACACCTTC.

The chain is built from TRBV27 and TRBJ1-2, with D possibly TRBD1 on 5 matching bases. The CDR3 runs 16 residues. V lost 3 bases and J lost 0, with 14 bases in between. CDR1 and CDR2 from the germline V gene are MNHEY and SMNVEV (reference sequence). CDR3 residues: CASSLGQDTSNYGYTF. Written as DNA, the CDR3 is TGTGCCAGCAGTTTGGGGCAAGACACTTCTAACTATGGCTACACCTTC.

The genes are TRBV10-3 and TRBJ2-7, with a possible D match to TRBD2 (6 bases). This CDR3 contains 12 residues. V was shortened by 3 bases and J by 5 bases, with 8 bases between the two germline ends. Germline V gives CDR1 ENHRY, CDR2 SYGVKD. CDR3 nucleotide sequence: TGTGCCATCAGTGAACTAGCCAACGAGCAGTACTTC. It encodes CAISELANEQYF.

The chain uses TRBV6-6 and TRBJ1-5; 10 positions match TRBD1. This CDR3 contains 15 residues. V shed 6 bases, J shed 2 bases, and the junction held 4 bases outside the gene matches. The germline V gene encodes CDR1 MNHNY and CDR2 SVGAGI (reference sequence). CDR3 protein: CASRSGTGGNQPQHF. Here the CDR3 DNA reads TGTGCCAGCAGGTCCGGGACAGGGGGCAATCAGCCCCAGCATTTT.

In its sample, this clone was seen a few times. The V gene is TRBV5-5, the J gene TRBJ2-6, with D unclear. The CDR3 contains 16 residues. V gave up 4 bases and J gave up 2 bases, with 13 bases separating them. Germline assignment: CDR1 SGHKS and CDR2 YYEKEE (reference sequence). CDR3 residues: CASSDRVGAGANVLTF. DNA of the CDR3: TGTGCCAGCAGCGACCGAGTTGGAGCTGGGGCCAACGTCCTGACTTTC.

This clone was detected only once. The V call is TRBV29-1, the J call TRBJ1-1; D is undetermined. CDR1 and CDR2 (germline): SQVTM, ANQGSEA. Between the trimmed V and J ends, which lost 4 bases and 1 base, there was a span of 10 bases. The CDR3 spans 13 residues. The CDR3 region has the DNA TGCAGCGTTGCAACGGGAGAGAACACTGAAGCTTTCTTT. Its translation: CSVATGENTEAFF. Combining the CDR3 with reference TRBV29-1 and TRBJ1-1 gives the whole variable domain SAVISQKPSRDICQRGTSLTIQCQVDSQVTMMFWYRQQPGQSLTLIATANQGSEATYESGFVIDKFPISRPNLTFSTLTVSNMSPEDSSIYLCSVATGENTEAFFGQGTRLTVV.

Concerning this clone: Other DNA sequences in this specimen translate into the identical CDR3. This chain links TRBV7-6 with TRBJ2-1; maybe TRBD1 (6 bases). Germline V gives CDR1 SGHVS, CDR2 FNYEAQ. V gave up 5 bases and J gave up 2 bases, with 16 bases separating them. This CDR3 is built from 16 residues. In nucleotides, the CDR3 is TGTGCCAGCAGCCCCTGGACGGGGACAACCTACAATGAGCAGTTCTTC. It yields the protein CASSPWTGTTYNEQFF. The whole variable domain, filled in from reference TRBV7-6 and TRBJ2-1, reads GAGVSQSPRYKVTKRGQDVALRCDPISGHVSLYWYRQALGQGPEFLTYFNYEAQQDKSGLPNDRFSAERPEGSISTLTIQRTEQRDSAMYRCASSPWTGTTYNEQFFGPGTRLTVL.

This clone was seen a single time. Written as DNA, the CDR3 is TGCGCCAGCATCCTTTTCCCGGGACAGGGGAAAAATGAGCAGTTCTTC. Its translation: CASILFPGQGKNEQFF. J is TRBJ2-1 and V is TRBV5-1; TRBD1 aligns across 10 bases. J lost 7 bases, V lost 6 bases, and 13 bases had no gene match. The CDR3 contains 16 residues. Germline lookup yields CDR1 SGHRS and CDR2 YFSETQ.

The chain combines TRBV10-3 with TRBJ2-2; 12 nucleotides match TRBD2. J lost 5 bases, V lost 7 bases, and 5 bases had no gene match. CDR1 and CDR2 (germline): ENHRY, SYGVKD. The CDR3 covers 15 residues. CDR3 in DNA: TGTGCCATCAATGGACTAGCGGGACCTACCGGGGAGCTGTTTTTT. Protein product: CAINGLAGPTGELFF.

Details on this clone: Sequence at one end of the junction differs from germline and may be a read error. Distinct nucleotide sequences in the sample also encode this CDR3. The chain links TRBV18 to TRBJ1-4; 9 bases fit TRBD1. Germline V gene sequence: CDR1 KGHSH, CDR2 LQKENI. CDR3 length: 15 amino acids. The CDR3 protein is CASSPPGTGREKLFF. CDR3 sequence (DNA): TGCGCCAGCTCACCACCGGGGACAGGGCGTGAAAAACTGTTTTTT.

With regard to this clone: A clone one base away is much larger, so this may be a read error. This sequence joins TRBV7-6 and TRBJ2-5; 8 positions match TRBD1. CDR1 and CDR2 from the germline V gene are SGHVS and FNYEAQ. The V segment lost 4 bases and the J segment 7 bases; nucleotides outside the gene matches: 17. The CDR3 spans 17 residues. CDR3 sequence: CASSSSTGGFGFGTQYF. DNA of the CDR3: TGTGCCAGCAGCTCCTCTACAGGGGGTTTTGGCTTTGGGACCCAGTACTTC.